This T cell receptor (beta chain) was profiled in a study of T-cell memory formation after mild COVID-19. Study summary: Largely donor-specific TCR clusters were found.

5'RACE, which relied on constant-segment primers, yielded TCR alpha and TCR beta cDNA libraries carrying sample barcodes and UMIs. TCRdb fed the 5' RACE reads into MiXCR, producing one record per CDR3 protein. Here the sample spans 150,000 to 200,000 distinct CDR3 sequences, 30% to 35% being singletons. General study findings and limits: Clones that contracted from day 15 to 85 were balanced CD4/CD8, while later expanders leaned CD4+. Nothing showed for sure that second-wave clones peaking on day 37 were SARS-CoV-2 specific.

This clonotype has more than one count but fewer than ten. The antigen is unknown. The sample comprised PBMCs or a T cell subset sorted from them (not recorded which). The receptor was isolated from an adult woman who had mild COVID-19 (a few samples of this study predate the infection). Cell type and time point are not known.

Written as DNA, the CDR3 is TGTGCCAGCAGCGTAGGGGGGATCTACGAGCAGTACTTC. Amino acid sequence: CASSVGGIYEQYF. The chain is built from TRBV9 and TRBJ2-7; TRBD1 or TRBD2 may be the D gene (5 bases each). The germline V gene has CDR1 SGDLS and CDR2 YYNGEE. The CDR3 loop spans 13 amino acids. The V and J ends lost 0 bases and 3 bases respectively, with 7 bases between them.